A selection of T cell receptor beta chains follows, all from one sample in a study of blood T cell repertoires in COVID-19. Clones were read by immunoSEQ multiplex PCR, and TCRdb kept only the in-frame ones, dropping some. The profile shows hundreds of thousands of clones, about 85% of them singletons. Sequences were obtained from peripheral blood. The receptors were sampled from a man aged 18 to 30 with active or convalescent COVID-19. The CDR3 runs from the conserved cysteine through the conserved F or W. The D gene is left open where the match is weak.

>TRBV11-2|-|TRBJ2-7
CASSSGYEQYF
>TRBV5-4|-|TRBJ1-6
CASSLDSSYNSPLHF
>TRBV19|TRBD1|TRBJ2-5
CASSGTVQETQYF
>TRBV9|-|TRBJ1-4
CASSLTGQNEKLFF
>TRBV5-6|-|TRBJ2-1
CASNPRGGSVMVNEQFF
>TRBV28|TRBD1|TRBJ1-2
CASSSTDRVYGYTF
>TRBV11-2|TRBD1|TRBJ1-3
CASSKLGQGRNTIYF
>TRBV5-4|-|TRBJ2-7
CASTGGGSYEQYF
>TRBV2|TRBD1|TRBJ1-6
CASSQTGTGGSGSPLHF
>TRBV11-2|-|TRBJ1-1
CASSPTLRNTEAFF
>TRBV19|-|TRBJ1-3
CASSIPGGNTIYF
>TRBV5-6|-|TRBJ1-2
CASSHWGGNEGYTF
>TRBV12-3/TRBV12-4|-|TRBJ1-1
CASSFTTEAFF
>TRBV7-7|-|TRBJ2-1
CASSPGQKGDSETYNEQFF
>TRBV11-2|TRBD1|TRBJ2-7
CASSWGQGVREQYF
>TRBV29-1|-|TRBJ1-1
CSVVRTLGNTEAFF
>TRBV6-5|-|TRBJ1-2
CASSYSSGSSGYTF
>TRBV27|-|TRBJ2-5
CASSLFGSGGETQYF
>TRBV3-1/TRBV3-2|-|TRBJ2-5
CASSHPSGGRKETQYF
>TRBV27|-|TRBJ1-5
CASSLSTGSRPQHF
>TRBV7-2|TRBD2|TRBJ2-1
CASSLNRIGGNEQFF
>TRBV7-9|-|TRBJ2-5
CASKEEYQETQYF
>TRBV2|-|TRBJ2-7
CASRQGIYEQYF
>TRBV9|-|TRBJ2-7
CASSPTAGGEYEQYF
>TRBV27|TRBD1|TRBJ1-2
CASSSAGTGRAGGYTF
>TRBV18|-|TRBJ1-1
CASSLLKWSVEAFF
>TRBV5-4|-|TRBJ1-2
CASSLRGTGGYTF
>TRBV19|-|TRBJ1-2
CASSPDKFYGYTF
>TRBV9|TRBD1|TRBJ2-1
CASSVRGNNEQFF